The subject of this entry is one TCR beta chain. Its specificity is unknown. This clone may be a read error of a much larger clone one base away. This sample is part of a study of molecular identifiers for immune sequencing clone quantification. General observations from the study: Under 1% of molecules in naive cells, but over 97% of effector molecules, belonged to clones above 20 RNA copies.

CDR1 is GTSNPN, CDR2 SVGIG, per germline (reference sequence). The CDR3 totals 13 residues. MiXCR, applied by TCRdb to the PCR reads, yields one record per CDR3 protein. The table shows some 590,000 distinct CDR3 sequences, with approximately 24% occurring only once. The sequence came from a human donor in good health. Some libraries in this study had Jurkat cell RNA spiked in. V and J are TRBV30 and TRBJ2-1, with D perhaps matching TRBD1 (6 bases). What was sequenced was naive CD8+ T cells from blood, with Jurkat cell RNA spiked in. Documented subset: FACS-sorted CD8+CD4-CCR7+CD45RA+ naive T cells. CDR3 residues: CAWSWTAYNAQFF. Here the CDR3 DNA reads TGTGCCTGGAGTTGGACAGCATACAATGCGCAGTTCTTC.